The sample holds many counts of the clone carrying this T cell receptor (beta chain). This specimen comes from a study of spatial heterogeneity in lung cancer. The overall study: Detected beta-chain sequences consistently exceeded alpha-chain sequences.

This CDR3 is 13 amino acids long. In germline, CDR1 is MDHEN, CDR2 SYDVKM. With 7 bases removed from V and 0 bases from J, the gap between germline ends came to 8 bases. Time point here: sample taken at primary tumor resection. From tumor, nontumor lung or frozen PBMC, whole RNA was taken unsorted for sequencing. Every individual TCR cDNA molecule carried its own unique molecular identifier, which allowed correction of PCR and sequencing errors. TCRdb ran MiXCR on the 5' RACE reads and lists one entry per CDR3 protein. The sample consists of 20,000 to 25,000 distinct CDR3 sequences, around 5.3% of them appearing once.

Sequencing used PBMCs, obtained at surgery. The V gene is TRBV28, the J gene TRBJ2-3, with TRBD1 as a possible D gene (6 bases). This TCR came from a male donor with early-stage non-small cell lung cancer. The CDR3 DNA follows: TGTGCCAGCATAGGGGGTAGCACAGATACGCAGTATTTT. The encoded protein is CASIGGSTDTQYF.